These 15 T cell receptor beta chains were sequenced from one sample in a study of T cells in Graves' hyperthyroidism and ophthalmopathy. Amplified TCR beta CDR3 regions derived from RNA transcripts. The primer set for the first-round RT-PCR of the TCR CDR3 was HTBI. One entry per CDR3 protein, called by TCRdb with MiXCR from the multiplex PCR reads. The table has a few hundred thousand distinct CDR3 sequences, roughly 15% seen once; the top ten hold about 31%. Specimen: blood. Receptors originate from a woman aged 25 to 39 with Graves' ophthalmopathy.

The CDR3 region has the DNA TGTGCCAGCAGGACAGGGGGAACCACAGATACGCAGTATTTT. This gives the protein CASRTGGTTDTQYF. The chain has TRBV28 and TRBJ2-3, with 9 bases aligning to TRBD1. The junction had 3 bases not matched to a gene; V was cut back by 6 bases and J by 2 bases. Germline CDR1 MDHEN, CDR2 SYDVKM. This CDR3 has 14 residues. Complete variable domain (other parts from reference TRBV28 and TRBJ2-3): DVKVTQSSRYLVKRTGEKVFLECVQDMDHENMFWYRQDPGLGLRLIYFSYDVKMKEKGDIPEGYSVSREKKERFSLILESASTNQTSMYLCASRTGGTTDTQYFGPGTRLTVL.

This clonotype has a handful of counts. V gene TRBV6-2 or TRBV6-3 combines with J gene TRBJ2-3; TRBD2 matches at 10 bases. The length of the CDR3 is 19 residues. V trimming: 2 bases; J trimming: 6 bases; junction bases outside the gene matches: 17. Germline V gene data show CDR1 as MNHEY and CDR2 as SVGEGT. The CDR3 reads CASSYRQWASGSQMDTQYF. CDR3 DNA sequence: TGTGCCAGCAGTTACAGGCAATGGGCTAGCGGGAGTCAAATGGATACGCAGTATTTT.

This clonotype was found many times. The chain joins TRBV20-1 to TRBJ2-3; D possibly corresponds to TRBD2 (6 bases). The germline V gene encodes CDR1 DFQATT and CDR2 SNEGSKA (reference sequence). Trimming took 6 bases from V and 0 from J, leaving 16 bases between them. The CDR3 is 15 amino acids. The CDR3 coding sequence is TGCAGTGCCATCCAAACTAGCCTAAGCACAGATACGCAGTATTTT. This codes for CSAIQTSLSTDTQYF.

In its sample, this clonotype was seen a few times. This chain uses TRBV2 with TRBJ2-6, with D maybe TRBD2 (6 bases). Germline-derived CDR1 and CDR2 are SNHLY and FYNNEI. CDR3 length: 15 amino acids. Deletions cut 6 bases from V and 0 bases from J, with 9 bases between. The CDR3 DNA is TGTGCCAGCAGGGGGAGGTCCTCTGGGGCCAACGTCCTGACTTTC. Protein product: CASRGRSSGANVLTF.

The gene calls are TRBV24-1 and TRBJ2-3; 9 bases map to TRBD1. Germline V lookup: CDR1 KGHDR, CDR2 SFDVKD. Trimming at V came to 3 bases and at J to 5 bases, leaving 5 bases not matched to a gene. This CDR3 contains 15 residues. Written as DNA, the CDR3 is TGTGCCACCAGTGATCCGGGACAGGGTGGAGATACGCAGTATTTT. Translated: CATSDPGQGGDTQYF.

The sample holds a few counts of this clonotype. The J gene is TRBJ1-3, the V gene TRBV28, with D possibly TRBD1 on 6 matching bases. Germline CDR1 and CDR2: MDHEN and SYDVKM. The CDR3 totals 17 residues. Trimming took 4 bases from V and 5 from J, leaving 21 bases between them. The CDR3, as DNA: TGTGCCAGCAGTTCCCCACCTAGGTCCGACAGGCGAAACACCATATATTTT. This codes for CASSSPPRSDRRNTIYF.

The chain couples TRBV10-3 to TRBJ2-7; possible D gene TRBD2, 6 bases. CDR3 length equals 16 residues. V gave up 0 bases and J gave up 7 bases, with 19 bases separating them. The germline V gene encodes CDR1 ENHRY and CDR2 SYGVKD. Here the CDR3 DNA reads TGTGCCATCAGTGAGTCGCGACTAGGAAGTTTCGATGAGCAGTACTTC. This codes for CAISESRLGSFDEQYF.

With respect to this clonotype: One base away lies a much larger clone, so this may be a sequencing read error. The chain combines TRBV7-2 with TRBJ2-1, with TRBD2 identical over 9 bases. Germline V lookup: CDR1 SGHTA, CDR2 FQGNSA. The CDR3 has 15 residues. The chain's CDR3 is CASSPSPGTSNERFF. In nucleotides, the CDR3 is TGTGCCAGCAGCCCTAGCCCGGGGACTAGCAATGAGCGGTTCTTC.

This clonotype has ten or more counts. V usage is TRBV7-2 and J usage is TRBJ2-1; 7 positions match TRBD2. Germline values: CDR1 SGHTA, CDR2 FQGNSA. This CDR3 region has 14 residues. The J segment lost 5 bases and the V segment lost 2 bases, leaving 3 bases of the junction unmatched. CDR3 sequence: CASSLLAVDNEQFF. In DNA, the CDR3 is TGTGCCAGCAGCTTACTAGCGGTAGACAATGAGCAGTTCTTC.

This clonotype occurred a few times. The chain is built from TRBV7-3 and TRBJ2-3, with 9 bases identical to TRBD1. The CDR3 is 15 amino acids. Unmatched junction bases numbered 6, after V lost 4 bases and J lost 4 bases. CDR1 and CDR2 from the germline V gene are SGHTA and FQGTGA. The CDR3 nucleotides are TGTGCCAGCAGCTCCGGGACAGGGTTTCCAGATACGCAGTATTTT. Translating gives CASSSGTGFPDTQYF.

This clonotype was seen only a few times. The rearrangement joins TRBV4-1 to TRBJ1-1, with unresolved D. Trimming shortened V by 1 base and J by 12 bases, and 15 bases separated the two germline ends. This CDR3 spans 13 amino acids. CDR1 is MGHRA, CDR2 YSYEKL, per germline. CDR3: CASSQAPSYGTFF. CDR3 bases: TGCGCCAGCAGCCAAGCTCCCTCCTATGGAACTTTCTTT.

The rearrangement joins TRBV9 to TRBJ2-3; 7 bases are a match to TRBD2. V lost 1 base to trimming and J lost 5 bases; unmatched junction nucleotides: 4. The CDR3 covers 14 residues. Germline CDR1 and CDR2: SGDLS and YYNGEE. The CDR3 spells CASSVLREEDTQYF. In nucleotides, the CDR3 is TGTGCCAGCAGCGTATTACGGGAGGAAGATACGCAGTATTTT.

This clonotype occurred a few times. CDR3 in DNA: TGCGCCAGCAGTGGAACGGCGGGAGGTACCGGGGAGCTGTTTTTT. It is translated as CASSGTAGGTGELFF. The chain links TRBV5-1 to TRBJ2-2; 8 bases align to TRBD2. Germline loops: CDR1 SGHRS, CDR2 YFSETQ. Trimming took 5 bases from V and 5 from J; bases not matched to a gene: 8. The CDR3 covers 15 residues. Full variable domain (outside the CDR3, taken from reference TRBV5-1 and TRBJ2-2): KAGVTQTPRYLIKTRGQQVTLSCSPISGHRSVSWYQQTPGQGLQFLFEYFSETQRNKGNFPGRFSGRQFSNSRSEMNVSTLELGDSALYLCASSGTAGGTGELFFGEGSRLTVL.

The sample holds many counts of this clonotype. The chain employs TRBV4-2 and TRBJ1-2; 7 bases align to TRBD1. The V and J ends lost 0 bases and 6 bases, in that order; junction bases with no gene match: 7. Germline V CDR1 and CDR2: LGHNA, YNFKEQ. This CDR3 has 15 residues. The CDR3 loop is CASSQESGQGDGYTF. CDR3 DNA sequence: TGTGCCAGCAGCCAAGAATCAGGCCAGGGGGATGGCTACACCTTC.

Many counts were recorded for this clonotype. CDR3 sequence reads: CASSLVGSEAFF. The CDR3 DNA sequence: TGTGCCAGCAGTTTGGTTGGATCTGAAGCTTTCTTT. The rearrangement uses TRBV7-9 and TRBJ1-1; D call uncertain. This CDR3 region has 12 residues. V shed 6 bases and J shed 6 bases, with 11 bases lying between them. Germline CDR1 is SEHNR and CDR2 is FQNEAQ (reference sequence).